This T cell receptor beta chain was recorded in a study of monozygotic twins with inflammatory bowel disease. Study results and caveats: It was in IBD patients that TCRbeta diversity (inverse Simpson) was lower than in healthy co-twins.

CDR1 and CDR2 (germline): LGHNA, YSLEER. The CDR3 is 15 residues long. Addition of UMIs with a 6-nucleotide sample barcode was achieved by template switching. Each of TCRalpha and TCRbeta cDNA went through two nested PCRs, lasting 16 and 9 cycles. Reprocessing the 5' RACE reads, TCRdb reports a single entry for every CDR3 protein and omits DNA. In total, the table holds about 300,000 distinct CDR3 sequences. In the case of this clonotype: What it recognizes is unknown.

Sequenced input: blood. This chain links TRBV4-3 with TRBJ2-1; the TCRdb call, TRBD2, lacks DNA for checking. The sequence came from a human donor with ulcerative colitis or Crohn's disease, or a healthy co-twin of an affected twin (not recorded which). The chain's CDR3 is CASSQLLSGYNEQFF.